The rows below give T cell receptor beta chains drawn from one sample of a study of blood T cell repertoires in COVID-19. Sequencing was performed with immunoSEQ multiplex PCR; in TCRdb, only in-frame clones are kept and a portion is missing. The sample yields 300,000 or so clones, 80% to 90% seen once. Source material: PBMCs or T cells enriched from blood (not recorded which). The receptor set was obtained from a woman aged 35 to 49 with acute COVID-19. Both conserved end residues are part of each CDR3. The order of the fields is V gene, clone size, J gene, D gene, CDR3 protein, CDR3 DNA. A D gene is named only where the DNA matches it firmly. Expanded clones get a size class; other rows say once, few or many, or leave the size out.

TRBV9	.	TRBJ1-2	.	CASSQGGVAYGYTF	TGTGCCAGCAGCCAAGGGGGTGTGGCCTATGGCTACACCTTC
TRBV7-3	.	TRBJ2-1	TRBD2	CASSPGLADNEQFF	TGTGCCAGCAGCCCAGGACTAGCGGACAATGAGCAGTTCTTC
TRBV7-9	.	TRBJ2-3	TRBD2	CASSLGTGLATYTDTQYF	TGTGCCAGCAGCTTAGGTACGGGACTAGCGACCTACACAGATACGCAGTATTTT
TRBV10-3	.	TRBJ2-7	.	CAISEISSGTFSYEQYF	TGTGCCATCAGTGAAATCTCTTCGGGGACTTTCTCCTACGAGCAGTACTTC
TRBV6-5	few	TRBJ1-4	TRBD1	CASRRWTGANEKLFF	TGTGCCAGCAGGCGATGGACAGGGGCTAATGAAAAACTGTTTTTT
TRBV6-5	.	TRBJ2-5	.	CASSREETQYF	TGTGCCAGCAGCCGTGAAGAGACCCAGTACTTC
TRBV7-9	.	TRBJ2-6	TRBD1	CASSSTGTGISGANVLTF	TGTGCCAGCAGCTCGACCGGGACAGGGATCTCTGGGGCCAACGTCCTGACTTTC
TRBV9	.	TRBJ2-5	TRBD2	CASSVEGSGRETQYF	TGTGCCAGCAGCGTAGAGGGTAGCGGGAGAGAGACCCAGTACTTC
TRBV18	.	TRBJ1-5	.	CASSPFDSHSNQPQHF	TGTGCCAGCTCACCTTTCGACAGCCATAGCAATCAGCCCCAGCATTTT
TRBV19	.	TRBJ2-7	TRBD2	CASSDAGGYEQYF	TGTGCCTCGAGCGACGCGGGAGGCTACGAGCAGTACTTC
TRBV7-9	.	TRBJ2-1	TRBD1	CASSPGQGRSGEQFF	TGTGCCAGCAGTCCTGGACAGGGTCGTTCTGGGGAGCAGTTCTTC
TRBV24-1	.	TRBJ1-6	.	CATSGGTNSPLHF	TGTGCCACCAGTGGCGGGACTAATTCACCCCTCCACTTT
TRBV19	.	TRBJ1-1	.	CAGSSSRGTEAFF	TGTGCCGGAAGTTCTTCCAGGGGCACTGAAGCTTTCTTT
TRBV11-2	few	TRBJ2-7	.	CASSPRFGAGSLSVQYF	TGTGCCAGCAGCCCTCGATTTGGGGCAGGATCCCTGTCGGTACAGTACTTC
TRBV2	.	TRBJ1-1	.	CASSAQGTTEAFF	TGTGCCAGCAGTGCCCAGGGTACGACTGAAGCTTTCTTT
TRBV20-1	.	TRBJ2-5	.	CSASIPGRQETQYF	TGCAGTGCTAGTATCCCCGGGAGACAAGAGACCCAGTACTTC
TRBV28	.	TRBJ1-1	TRBD1	CASSFAKGQLNTEAFF	TGTGCCAGCAGTTTCGCAAAGGGACAGTTGAACACTGAAGCTTTCTTT
TRBV7-2	.	TRBJ2-5	TRBD2	CATDKAGGPSETQYF	TGTGCCACCGATAAAGCGGGAGGGCCTTCGGAGACCCAGTACTTC
TRBV7-8	.	TRBJ1-5	TRBD1	CASSFRQGIQPQHF	TGTGCCAGCAGCTTTCGACAGGGGATTCAGCCCCAGCATTTT
TRBV28	.	TRBJ2-1	TRBD2	CASGRAERNEQFF	TGTGCCAGCGGGAGGGCGGAAAGGAATGAGCAGTTCTTC
TRBV2	.	TRBJ1-1	.	CATWREANTEAFF	TGTGCCACATGGCGTGAGGCGAACACTGAAGCTTTCTTT
TRBV28	.	TRBJ2-2	TRBD2	CASSFLAGGTGELFF	TGTGCCAGCAGTTTCCTCGCGGGGGGCACCGGGGAGCTGTTTTTT
TRBV27	.	TRBJ2-1	TRBD2	CASRNPAGGPGNEQFF	TGTGCCAGCAGAAATCCCGCGGGGGGGCCTGGGAATGAGCAGTTCTTC
TRBV27	few	TRBJ1-6	.	CASSPPGAYNSPLHF	TGTGCCAGCAGCCCCCCAGGGGCCTATAATTCACCCCTCCACTTT
TRBV11-2	.	TRBJ1-2	TRBD1	CASSRDSWYGYTF	TGTGCCAGCAGCCGGGACAGTTGGTATGGCTACACCTTC
TRBV7-3	once	TRBJ2-1	.	CASSGGGISSYNEQFF	TGTGCCAGCAGCGGCGGCGGGATAAGCTCCTACAATGAGCAGTTCTTC
TRBV29-1	few	TRBJ1-4	.	CSVEGRGAHEKLFF	TGCAGCGTTGAAGGGCGGGGGGCGCATGAAAAACTGTTTTTT
TRBV5-1	.	TRBJ2-1	TRBD2	CASSELGGGTYNEQFF	TGCGCCAGCAGCGAGCTGGGGGGGGGAACCTACAATGAGCAGTTCTTC
TRBV6-2/TRBV6-3	.	TRBJ2-5	.	CASSYSIGREETQYF	TGTGCCAGCAGTTACTCGATAGGCAGGGAAGAGACCCAGTACTTC
TRBV3-1/TRBV3-2	.	TRBJ1-2	TRBD1	CASSQVRGGGGYTF	TGTGCCAGCAGCCAAGTACGAGGGGGCGGAGGCTACACCTTC
TRBV2	once	TRBJ1-1	TRBD1	CASSEQTGRVEAFF	TGTGCCAGCAGTGAGCAGACAGGGCGGGTTGAAGCTTTCTTT
TRBV4-3	.	TRBJ1-4	TRBD1	CASRQGGREKLFF	TGCGCCAGCAGACAGGGGGGGCGTGAAAAACTGTTTTTT
TRBV6-2/TRBV6-3	few	TRBJ1-2	TRBD1	CASSWDSTSNYGYTF	TGTGCCAGCAGTTGGGACAGCACCTCTAACTATGGCTACACCTTC
TRBV3-1/TRBV3-2	.	TRBJ2-2	.	CASSQDTRTPTNTGELFF	TGTGCCAGCAGCCAAGACACCCGGACACCTACGAACACCGGGGAGCTGTTTTTT
TRBV19	.	TRBJ2-1	TRBD2	CASSIGGGRAPGEQFF	TGTGCCAGTAGTATAGGAGGCGGGAGGGCCCCTGGTGAGCAGTTCTTC
TRBV19	.	TRBJ1-1	TRBD1	CASSPPDRENTEAFF	TGTGCCAGTAGTCCACCGGACAGGGAGAACACTGAAGCTTTCTTT
TRBV21-1	.	TRBJ2-7	.	CASSTPGLAGLLSYEQYF	TGTGCCAGCAGCACCCCGGGACTAGCGGGACTTCTCTCCTACGAGCAGTACTTC
TRBV5-6	.	TRBJ1-6	.	CASSWLKRGSSSYNSPLHF	TGTGCCAGCAGCTGGCTTAAACGAGGGTCCAGCTCCTATAATTCACCCCTCCACTTT
TRBV15	.	TRBJ2-1	TRBD2	CATSRDTSGRAKDNEQFF	TGTGCCACCAGCAGAGATACTAGCGGGAGGGCCAAGGATAATGAGCAGTTCTTC
TRBV5-1	.	TRBJ2-1	TRBD2	CASSPSGGSTNEQFF	TGCGCCAGCAGCCCTAGCGGGGGGTCTACAAATGAGCAGTTCTTC
TRBV6-5	many	TRBJ2-7	TRBD2	CASISSGLGGYEQYF	TGTGCCAGCATAAGTTCTGGACTAGGCGGGTACGAGCAGTACTTC
TRBV19	.	TRBJ2-3	.	CASSSAGVGDTQYF	TGTGCCAGTAGTTCAGCAGGGGTCGGAGATACGCAGTATTTT
TRBV27	.	TRBJ2-7	TRBD1	CASSLSWTGSYEQYF	TGTGCCAGCAGTTTATCGTGGACAGGCTCCTACGAGCAGTACTTC
TRBV15	.	TRBJ2-7	TRBD1	CATSRTTGNYEQYF	TGTGCCACCAGTCGAACGACAGGGAACTACGAGCAGTACTTC
TRBV5-1	.	TRBJ2-1	.	CASSFEGGRNEQFF	TGCGCCAGCAGCTTCGAGGGGGGGCGAAATGAGCAGTTCTTC